Below, 8 T cell receptor beta chains from the same sample are listed, as sequenced in a study of blood T cell repertoires in COVID-19. Measured with immunoSEQ multiplex PCR; TCRdb has only the in-frame clones, and not every one. The sample holds about 240,000 clones; over 70% are singletons and the top ten take about 3.1%. What was sequenced was peripheral blood. The source is a woman aged 80 or older with acute or convalescent COVID-19.

CDR3 region: CASSIQGVAGAPLHF. For the CDR3, the DNA is TGTGCCAGTAGTATACAGGGGGTAGCTGGGGCACCCCTCCACTTT. This chain links TRBV19 with TRBJ1-6; 7 bases match TRBD1. Unmatched junction bases numbered 9, after V lost 2 bases and J lost 11 bases. Germline V CDR1 and CDR2: LNHDA, SQIVND (reference sequence). The CDR3 runs to 15 residues.

The chain has TRBV6-5 and TRBJ2-1, with D hard to call. This CDR3 is built from 14 residues. V was pared by 6 bases and J by 7 bases, with 16 bases between. CDR1 and CDR2 from the germline V gene are MNHEY and SVGAGI. The CDR3 region has the DNA TGTGCCAGCAGAGCCCAAATTACCTCTAATGAGCAGTTCTTC. The encoded protein is CASRAQITSNEQFF.

This clone was observed at least ten times. The V call is TRBV6-6, the J call TRBJ2-7; 7 nucleotides line up with TRBD1. Germline values: CDR1 MNHNY, CDR2 SVGAGI (reference sequence). The trim removed 4 bases at V and 3 bases at J, leaving 6 bases unmatched. The CDR3 consists of 14 residues. CDR3 in DNA: TGTGCCAGCAGTTCAACAGGGGTGGTCTACGAGCAGTACTTC. Translated: CASSSTGVVYEQYF.

V gene TRBV7-9 combines with J gene TRBJ1-5; 10 bases align to TRBD1. The V and J ends lost 3 bases and 6 bases, in that order; junction bases with no gene match: 5. CDR1 and CDR2 (germline): SEHNR, FQNEAQ (reference sequence). The CDR3 covers 15 residues. In DNA, the CDR3 is TGTGCCAGCAGCTTCGGGACAGGGGTCGGTCAGCCCCAGCATTTT. It specifies CASSFGTGVGQPQHF.

This clone was recorded once. The V gene is TRBV7-8, the J gene TRBJ2-1, with TRBD2 matching 14 bases. The CDR3 runs to 17 residues. CDR1 is SGHVS, CDR2 FQNEAQ, per germline. V lost 5 bases, J lost 4 bases, and 7 bases stayed unmatched. For the CDR3, the DNA is TGTGCCAGCAGCCACGGACTAGCGGGGGGTATTTACAATGAGCAGTTCTTC. Amino acid sequence: CASSHGLAGGIYNEQFF. The entire variable domain, with the rest obtained from reference TRBV7-8 and TRBJ2-1, is as follows: GAGVSQSPRYKVAKRGQDVALRCDPISGHVSLFWYQQALGQGPEFLTYFQNEAQLDKSGLPSDRFFAERPEGSVSTLKIQRTQQEDSAVYLCASSHGLAGGIYNEQFFGPGTRLTVL.

This clone has just a few counts. The rearrangement joins TRBV5-1 to TRBJ2-1; tentative D call: TRBD2 (6 bases). The germline V and J ends were trimmed by 0 bases and 8 bases, with 12 bases remaining between them. The germline gives CDR1 SGHRS, CDR2 YFSETQ. The CDR3 runs to 14 residues. The CDR3, as DNA: TGCGCCAGCAGCTTGGCGGCGGGGTTTGATGAGCAGTTCTTC. It specifies CASSLAAGFDEQFF.

The rearrangement links TRBV3-1 (or the pseudogene TRBV3-2) to TRBJ2-7; D is ambiguous. Trimming took 5 bases from V and 7 from J, leaving 9 bases between them. Germline V lookup: CDR1 LGHDT, CDR2 YNNKEL (reference sequence). The CDR3 consists of 11 residues. DNA for the CDR3: TGTGCCAGCAGCACCCGGTTTGAGCAGTACTTC. Amino acids: CASSTRFEQYF.

The rearrangement links TRBV5-5 to TRBJ2-5, with TRBD1 identical over 7 bases. The germline V gene has CDR1 SGHKS and CDR2 YYEKEE (reference sequence). The ends lost 4 bases at V and 3 bases at J; junction bases unmatched: 9. The CDR3 contains 15 residues. The CDR3 bases are TGTGCCAGCAGCAACACAGGGGTAGCCAAAGAGACCCAGTACTTC. Protein sequence: CASSNTGVAKETQYF.